This T cell receptor beta chain was identified during a study of blood T cells in healthy people across ages. This clonotype was recorded a few times. Its cognate antigen is unknown. Whole-study results and caveats: Any changes in expanded clonotypes were possibly confounded, as donor CMV status remained unknown.

CDR1 and CDR2 (germline): KGHSY, FQNENV. The CDR3 extends over 14 amino acids. The trim removed 7 bases at V and 3 bases at J, leaving 8 bases unmatched. Every sample had a minimum of 6 million PBMCs isolated. Through a sample-barcoded 5' primer and a J-beta primer mix, a second PCR was run for roughly 6 to 12 cycles. A template-switch adaptor that had 12 random nucleotides put a tag on each cDNA molecule. Each CDR3 protein gets one entry after TCRdb re-called the 5' RACE reads with MiXCR. The table has roughly 640,000 distinct CDR3 sequences, less than 35% seen once; the top ten hold approximately 15%.

Material for sequencing was blood. The gene calls are TRBV16 and TRBJ1-2, with 7 bases fitting TRBD1. This sequence was found in a woman over 75 in good health. Written as DNA, the CDR3 is TGTGCCAGCAACCAGCCACAGGGGTACTATGGCTACACCTTC. Its protein product is CASNQPQGYYGYTF.